The 8 T cell receptor beta chains presented below share a single source sample, sequenced in a study of response to subunit inactivated influenza vaccine. TCRdb re-called the RT-PCR reads through MiXCR, storing one row per CDR3 protein. Among 800,000 or so distinct CDR3 sequences listed, around 20% were seen once. The sample here was PBMCs from blood, taken about 5 days after vaccination. These TCRs come from a man aged 50-60 years who received an inactivated influenza vaccine.

This clonotype was found a few times. The chain combines TRBV9 with TRBJ2-2; D might be TRBD1 or TRBD2, each matching 5 bases. Germline values: CDR1 SGDLS, CDR2 YYNGEE. The CDR3 contains 16 residues. V was pared by 4 bases and J by 6 bases, with 19 bases between. CDR3 coding DNA: TGTGCCAGCAGCTCCCTAACTAAGGGGAGTGCCGGGGAGCTGTTTTTT. The encoded protein is CASSSLTKGSAGELFF.

The CDR3 region is CASSPLGTSEYNEQFF. The CDR3 DNA follows: TGTGCCAGCAGCCCCCTCGGGACTAGCGAATACAATGAGCAGTTCTTC. The chain has TRBV6-2 or TRBV6-3 and TRBJ2-1, with TRBD2 matching over 10 bases. V lost 6 bases and J lost 4; bases outside the gene matches: 9. This CDR3 comprises 16 residues. Looked up from germline, CDR1 is MNHEY and CDR2 is SVGEGT.

This clonotype was detected ten times or more. This chain joins TRBV10-3 and TRBJ2-7; 9 bases are shared with TRBD2. The length of the CDR3 is 17 residues. The V segment lost 0 bases and the J segment 1 base; nucleotides outside the gene matches: 7. Per germline, CDR1 ENHRY and CDR2 SYGVKD. As DNA, the CDR3 is TGTGCCATCAGTGAGTCTCTAGCGGGACCGAAGTCCTACGAGCAGTACTTC. Protein product: CAISESLAGPKSYEQYF.

This clonotype was seen more than once but under ten times. The J gene is TRBJ2-5, the V gene TRBV20-1; 9 bases align to TRBD2. The CDR3 consists of 17 residues. The trim removed 6 bases at V and 4 bases at J, leaving 18 bases unmatched. The V gene's germline CDR1 is DFQATT and CDR2 SNEGSKA (reference sequence). As DNA, the CDR3 is TGCAGTGCCGGCAACGTTCTGGAGCGGGGGGCTGGAGAGACCCAGTACTTC. This sequence encodes CSAGNVLERGAGETQYF.

The chain uses TRBV30 and TRBJ1-1, with D perhaps matching TRBD1 (6 bases). The V end was cut by 5 bases, the J end by 9 bases, with 16 bases between. Germline CDR1 GTSNPN, CDR2 SVGIG (reference sequence). The CDR3 is made up of 12 amino acids. This CDR3 is CAWGWSGTQAFF. The CDR3, as DNA: TGTGCCTGGGGGTGGTCCGGGACACAAGCTTTCTTT.

This clonotype was detected many times. This sequence joins TRBV24-1 and TRBJ1-1, with 8 bases fitting TRBD1. The CDR3 sequence is 14 residues long. Germline assignment: CDR1 KGHDR and CDR2 SFDVKD. J gave up 1 base and V 6 bases, and 3 bases lay outside the gene matches. This CDR3 is CATSNGQGNTEAFF. DNA for the CDR3: TGTGCCACCAGTAATGGACAGGGGAACACTGAAGCTTTCTTT.

The chain uses TRBV6-2 or TRBV6-3 and TRBJ1-1; D uncertain. This CDR3 region has 15 residues. Germline lookup yields CDR1 MNHEY and CDR2 SVGEGT. Trimming removed 1 base from V and 1 base from J, with 10 bases in between. The CDR3 DNA reads TGTGCCAGCAGTTACTTGTCAGACCAGAACACTGAAGCTTTCTTT. Protein: CASSYLSDQNTEAFF.

This clonotype was seen only a few times. The V and J genes are TRBV6-2 or TRBV6-3 and TRBJ2-3, with D possibly being TRBD2 (6 bases). Trimming stripped 2 bases from V and 5 bases from J, with 11 bases between. The CDR3 is 14 residues long. Germline assignment: CDR1 MNHEY and CDR2 SVGEGT. The CDR3: CASSYGGNKDTQYF. CDR3 DNA sequence: TGTGCCAGCAGTTACGGGGGGAACAAAGATACGCAGTATTTT.